This T cell receptor (beta chain) derives from a study of cytomegalovirus exposure and HLA in healthy donors. PCR was performed using 60 Vbeta and 13 Jbeta primers. TCRdb's table, derived via immunoSEQ multiplex PCR, lists solely in-frame clones and lacks some. The table shows 99,000 or so clones, with approximately 82% occurring only once. On this clone itself: Its antigen remains unidentified.

Study-level findings and limits: According to an earlier analysis, most TCR beta V segments yielded productive rearrangements about 87% or about 30% of the time.

This clonotype originated in a man aged 35 to 55 in good health and CMV-seropositive. What was sequenced was PBMCs.

CDR3 sequence (DNA): TGTGCCACCAGCAGAGGTAGGGGGACCCAAGAGACCCAGTACTTC. Protein: CATSRGRGTQETQYF. This chain connects TRBV15 to TRBJ2-5, with D possibly TRBD1 on 6 matching bases. Germline V gives CDR1 LNHNV, CDR2 YYDKDF (reference sequence). The CDR3 is 15 amino acids. The V end lost 1 base, the J end lost 1 base, and 10 bases lay between the germline ends.